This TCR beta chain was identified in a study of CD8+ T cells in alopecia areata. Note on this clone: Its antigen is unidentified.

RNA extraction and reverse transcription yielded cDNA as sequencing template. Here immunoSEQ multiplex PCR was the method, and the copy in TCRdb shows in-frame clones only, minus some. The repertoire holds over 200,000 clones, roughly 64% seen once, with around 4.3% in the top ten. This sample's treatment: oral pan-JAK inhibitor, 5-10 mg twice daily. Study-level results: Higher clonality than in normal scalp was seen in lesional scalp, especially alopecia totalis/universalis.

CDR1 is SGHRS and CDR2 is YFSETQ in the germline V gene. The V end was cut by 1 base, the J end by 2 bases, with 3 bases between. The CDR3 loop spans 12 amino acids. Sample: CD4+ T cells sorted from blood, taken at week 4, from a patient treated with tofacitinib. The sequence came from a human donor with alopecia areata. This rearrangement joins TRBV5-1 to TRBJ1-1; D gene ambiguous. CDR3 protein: CASSLSNTEAFF. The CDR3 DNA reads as TGCGCCAGCAGCTTGTCCAACACTGAAGCTTTCTTT.